These 18 T cell receptor beta chains share one sample of origin, sequenced in a study of blood T cell repertoires in COVID-19. Only in-frame clones appear in the TCRdb table, and some are missing; sequencing was by immunoSEQ multiplex PCR. The sample contains around 220,000 clones, around four fifths of which appear only once. The sequencing input was peripheral blood. Receptors were obtained from a woman aged 40 to 50 with active or convalescent COVID-19.

The V call is TRBV9, the J call TRBJ1-1; D possibly corresponds to TRBD1 (5 bases). Germline loops: CDR1 SGDLS, CDR2 YYNGEE. Trimming pared 4 bases from V and 2 bases from J, leaving 21 bases between. This CDR3 has 17 residues. CDR3 nucleotide sequence: TGTGCCAGCAGCCCAAATGGGGGGTCCCTCTATAACACTGAAGCTTTCTTT. Protein product: CASSPNGGSLYNTEAFF.

This clone was detected many times. The chain employs TRBV5-1 and TRBJ2-5, with TRBD2 matching over 14 bases. This CDR3 region has 16 residues. Per the germline V gene, CDR1 is SGHRS and CDR2 is YFSETQ. V gave up 7 bases and J gave up 5 bases; unmatched junction bases: 10. For the CDR3, the DNA is TGCGCCAGCTACCTTGGAGGACTAGCGGGGGGTGAGACCCAGTACTTC. Protein: CASYLGGLAGGETQYF. The full variable domain, its missing parts supplied by reference TRBV5-1 and TRBJ2-5, is KAGVTQTPRYLIKTRGQQVTLSCSPISGHRSVSWYQQTPGQGLQFLFEYFSETQRNKGNFPGRFSGRQFSNSRSEMNVSTLELGDSALYLCASYLGGLAGGETQYFGPGTRLLVL.

The CDR3 DNA sequence: TGTGCCTGGAACAGGGTCGGTGAAGCTTTCTTT. Protein product: CAWNRVGEAFF. V gene TRBV30 combines with J gene TRBJ1-1, with D perhaps TRBD1 (6 bases). V lost 4 bases, J lost 7 bases, and 10 bases lay in between. Germline assignment: CDR1 GTSNPN and CDR2 SVGIG (reference sequence). CDR3 size: 11 residues. The variable domain in full, with the rest retrieved from reference TRBV30 and TRBJ1-1, is SQTIHQWPATLVQPVGSPLSLECTVEGTSNPNLYWYRQAAGRGLQLLFYSVGIGQISSEVPQNLSASRPQDRQFILSSKKLLLSDSGFYLCAWNRVGEAFFGQGTRLTVV.

The CDR3 nucleotides read TGTGCCATCAGAAATACTGATAGCGGGGGGTTTGGCACAGATACGCAGTATTTT. This translates into CAIRNTDSGGFGTDTQYF. The chain combines TRBV10-3 with TRBJ2-3, with 10 bases fitting TRBD2. The CDR3 runs 18 residues. Germline CDR1 reads ENHRY; CDR2 reads SYGVKD. Germline trimming cut 6 bases from V and 1 base from J; bases unmatched to any gene: 13.

The chain carries TRBV19 and TRBJ2-4; 13 positions match TRBD2. Germline trimming cut 0 bases from V and 2 bases from J; bases unmatched to any gene: 4. CDR3 size: 18 residues. Germline V gene sequence: CDR1 LNHDA, CDR2 SQIVND (reference sequence). CDR3 sequence reads: CASSIELAGGPPKNIQYF. The CDR3 DNA follows: TGTGCCAGTAGTATAGAACTAGCGGGGGGGCCCCCCAAAAACATTCAGTACTTC.

This clone was seen ten or more times. The chain couples TRBV27 to TRBJ1-3, with 9 bases lining up with TRBD1. The germline V gene has CDR1 MNHEY and CDR2 SMNVEV (reference sequence). The CDR3 extends over 16 amino acids. V was clipped by 5 bases and J by 2 bases; unmatched bases: 7. The CDR3 coding sequence is TGTGCCAGCAGTCCTTCTCGGGACAGGGCTGGAAACACCATATATTTT. It yields the protein CASSPSRDRAGNTIYF.

The J gene is TRBJ1-2, the V gene TRBV19; D remains unclear. Germline V gene data show CDR1 as LNHDA and CDR2 as SQIVND (reference sequence). CDR3 length equals 11 residues. V was shortened by 4 bases and J by 14 bases, with 14 bases between the two germline ends. The CDR3 nucleotides read TGTGCCAGTAGTAGCCCCCGAGGGAGGACCTTC. It yields the protein CASSSPRGRTF. The full variable domain, rest sourced from reference TRBV19 and TRBJ1-2, is DGGITQSPKYLFRKEGQNVTLSCEQNLNHDAMYWYRQDPGQGLRLIYYSQIVNDFQKGDIAEGYSVSREKKESFPLTVTSAQKNPTAFYLCASSSPRGRTFGSGTRLTVV.

The chain couples TRBV10-3 to TRBJ1-4, with TRBD1 as a possible D gene (6 bases). This CDR3 spans 14 amino acids. With 3 bases removed from V and 5 bases from J, the gap between germline ends came to 10 bases. Germline CDR1 is ENHRY and CDR2 is SYGVKD. CDR3 in DNA: TGTGCCATCAGTGATGGACAGCCGAATGAAAAACTGTTTTTT. It yields the protein CAISDGQPNEKLFF.

This rearrangement joins TRBV4-2 to TRBJ2-3, with a tentative D call TRBD1 (5 bases). The length of the CDR3 is 17 residues. Between the trimmed V and J ends, which lost 1 base and 0 bases, there was a span of 14 bases. Per the germline V gene, CDR1 is LGHNA and CDR2 is YNFKEQ. CDR3 coding DNA: TGTGCCAGCAGCCAAGCTTTGGGGCCAGGGAGCACAGATACGCAGTATTTT. This gives the protein CASSQALGPGSTDTQYF.

The chain has TRBV6-2 or TRBV6-3 and TRBJ2-3; 8 bases agree with TRBD2. J lost 7 bases, V lost 0 bases, and 6 bases had no gene match. There are 15 residues in the CDR3. Germline values: CDR1 MNHEY, CDR2 SVGEGT. The CDR3 protein is CASSYSGGGPNTQYF. The CDR3 nucleotides read TGTGCCAGCAGTTACTCTGGCGGGGGGCCCAATACGCAGTATTTT.

The gene calls are TRBV2 and TRBJ1-2, with TRBD1 matching over 8 bases. The CDR3 totals 14 residues. Unmatched junction bases numbered 6, after V lost 3 bases and J lost 6 bases. Germline lookup yields CDR1 SNHLY and CDR2 FYNNEI. Written as DNA, the CDR3 is TGTGCCAGCAGTGAGGCCCCGACAGGGGATGGCTACACCTTC. It codes for CASSEAPTGDGYTF.

This rearrangement joins TRBV19 to TRBJ2-3, with TRBD1 as a possible D gene (6 bases). The ends were cut back, 3 bases at V and 1 base at J, with 11 bases in the middle. CDR1 and CDR2 (germline): LNHDA, SQIVND (reference sequence). This CDR3 region has 15 residues. The CDR3 bases are TGTGCCAGTAGTATCCCAGGGGCCGGCACAGATACGCAGTATTTT. This codes for CASSIPGAGTDTQYF.

The V and J genes are TRBV28 and TRBJ1-1; D uncertain. The V end lost 5 bases, the J end lost 3 bases, and 7 bases lay between the germline ends. Germline V CDR1 and CDR2: MDHEN, SYDVKM. The CDR3 is made up of 12 amino acids. CDR3 coding DNA: TGTGCCAGCAGTCCTTATTACACTGAAGCTTTCTTT. Protein sequence: CASSPYYTEAFF.

The J gene is TRBJ2-1, the V gene TRBV11-2, with 8 bases that match TRBD2. The CDR3 spans 15 residues. Germline V gene sequence: CDR1 SGHAT, CDR2 FQNNGV. V lost 5 bases and J lost 4; bases outside the gene matches: 7. The CDR3 bases are TGTGCCAGCAGCATTTCGGTAGCGGGGTACAATGAGCAGTTCTTC. Amino acids: CASSISVAGYNEQFF.

This clone is a singleton in its sample. The rearrangement links TRBV27 to TRBJ1-2; D perhaps matches TRBD1 (5 bases). The germline V and J ends were trimmed by 1 base and 3 bases, with 9 bases remaining between them. The CDR3 has 14 residues. Per germline, CDR1 MNHEY and CDR2 SMNVEV (reference sequence). CDR3 sequence (DNA): TGTGCCAGCAGTTTATTCGGCAGGGACTATGGCTACACCTTC. The encoded protein is CASSLFGRDYGYTF.

This chain connects TRBV15 to TRBJ2-1, with TRBD2 matching 7 bases. V trimming: 6 bases; J trimming: 4 bases; junction bases outside the gene matches: 6. This CDR3 spans 14 amino acids. Germline loops: CDR1 LNHNV, CDR2 YYDKDF (reference sequence). In DNA, the CDR3 is TGTGCCACCAGGGATCGCGGGGGATACAATGAGCAGTTCTTC. Protein: CATRDRGGYNEQFF. The full variable domain, in which reference TRBV15 and TRBJ2-1 provide the parts outside the CDR3, is DAMVIQNPRYQVTQFGKPVTLSCSQTLNHNVMYWYQQKSSQAPKLLFHYYDKDFNNEADTPDNFQSRRPNTSFCFLDIRSPGLGDTAMYLCATRDRGGYNEQFFGPGTRLTVL.

This clone was counted only a few times. The chain links TRBV4-1 to TRBJ1-4, with 10 bases matching TRBD1. Germline V lookup: CDR1 MGHRA, CDR2 YSYEKL. There are 16 residues in the CDR3. V was clipped by 0 bases and J by 10 bases; unmatched bases: 8. The CDR3: CASSQDPPGQGRKLFF. The DNA of the CDR3 is TGCGCCAGCAGCCAAGACCCTCCGGGACAGGGGAGAAAACTGTTTTTT.

The chain is built from TRBV12-5 and TRBJ2-1; TRBD1 aligns across 7 bases. The CDR3 consists of 21 residues. Unmatched junction bases numbered 24, after V lost 6 bases and J lost 1 base. The V gene's germline CDR1 is LGHNT and CDR2 FRNRAP. The CDR3 nucleotides are TGTGCTAGTGGCGAGGGTACGAGGGGGCTTAGCCTTGGGGGTTCCTACAATGAGCAGTTCTTC. Residues: CASGEGTRGLSLGGSYNEQFF.